This T cell receptor beta chain was identified during a study of shared clonotypes between healthy human individuals (TCRdb year 2020). Concerning the study at large: The cohort comprised two women and a few men aged 18 to 49 years. Per donor, three plates each were used for CD4 naive and CD4 memory, two for CD8 naive, and one for CD8 memory. To estimate repertoire size and how much clonotypes are shared between individuals, the study performed deep sequencing of blood TCR repertoires from roughly five healthy adults. Different laboratories and diverse techniques were used to prepare libraries and sequence TCR repertoires, to increase sequencing depth and limit assay-specific biases. Between about 0.8 and 9.5 billion PBMCs per donor were obtained by leukapheresis.

What the authors observed across the whole study: Sharing across several donors was observed for around 5% of naive CD4, 3% to 4% of naive CD8, 2% to 2.5% of memory CD4, and around 0.42% of memory CD8 clonotypes. Naive subsets generally had larger estimated clonotype richness than memory subsets. Even with the large sequencing depth, rarefaction of the sorted-subset datasets indicated that sequencing was incomplete. Compared with non-shared clonotypes, clonotypes shared by all four sorted-subset donors had higher generation probabilities. Sampling was restricted to blood, and TCR repertoires in tissue are likely to differ from TCR repertoires in blood. Based on pairwise subsampling, the degree of clonotype sharing among donors was expected to be affected by sequencing depth. The genetic and exposure-history diversity represented was limited by the small number of donors.

Healthy HIV-negative adults with no recently reported acute infections or vaccinations were included as donors. Every donor was a Caucasian adult living in Nashville, Tennessee, USA. Magnetic negative selection was used to enrich CD4+ T cells, after which naive cells were positively selected on CD45RA and the negative fraction became the memory subset. After blood collection by leukapheresis, PBMCs were isolated using Ficoll-Histopaque density gradient centrifugation and then cryopreserved in the vapor phase of liquid nitrogen. Purity and quantity of every magnetically sorted T cell population were checked by analytical flow cytometry. Genomic DNA was isolated from each sorted fraction and quantified by UV absorbance on a Nanodrop 2000c. The V end loses 1 base and the J end loses 2 bases, and a stretch of 3 bases separates them. CDR1 and CDR2 are read off the germline V gene (reference sequence) as GTSNPN and SVGIG. The CDR3 holds 13 amino acids from the cysteine to the phenylalanine. CDR3 DNA only is kept here, 39 bases in frame from base 1.

Using the deep immunoSEQ assay, multiplex PCR amplified TCR CDR3 regions from genomic DNA. Extracted genomic DNA from each cell subset was distributed evenly across all wells of several immunoSEQ 96-well plates, and each plate was treated as a replicate. Each replicate PCR for sorted subsets received about 200 ng genomic DNA, equal to around 32,000 T cell genomes. Purified libraries were quantified with a Qubit 3.0 fluorometer, sized on a Bioanalyzer 2100, and re-quantified with the KAPA Library Quantification kit. Every immunoSEQ 96-well plate was sequenced on a dedicated single-read 150-cycle Illumina NextSeq 550 flow cell. On the study's bioinformatics: The immunoSEQ output contained only junctional sequences without quality scores, so filtering could not match that applied to full-length reads. Sequences were annotated with PyIR, a Python wrapper for IgBLAST v1.9, using IMGT germline references to assign V/J genes and CDR3. Reads with weak V/J assignments (E-value above 1e-6), missing CDR3, stop codons, out-of-frame junctions, or ambiguous translated residues were removed. V3J clonotypes were defined as sequences sharing an identical inferred V gene, J gene, and CDR3 amino acid sequence. To compute the percentage overlap between repertoires, the number of shared unique clonotypes was divided by the size of the smaller repertoire. Three approaches were used to assess repertoire richness: RTK rarefaction, the Chao1 estimator, and Recon v2.1 estimates of unobserved clonotypes. OLGA was used to compute generation probabilities for all TCRbeta clonotypes that the gDNA method yielded from a few donors. Imported from immuneACCESS, the table was reduced by TCRdb to in-frame sequences with V and J called. These copies leave out some clones; in studies compared against another copy, an unresolved V gene accounts for under half, and the cause of the remainder is not known. The DNA gave D and trimming, while V, J and clone size come from that table. This sample lists 1,500,000 or so clones; roughly 96% were detected once. The ten largest clonotypes hold roughly 1.2% of the sample.

With regard to this clone: The specificity of this receptor is unknown. Qualities for individual bases were not recorded, and no much larger clone is one base off.

The chain couples TRBV30 to TRBJ2-6; the D gene cannot be named for sure. This receptor was obtained from a man in his thirties or forties in good health. The sequenced sample consisted of naive CD4+ T cells sorted from blood. In light of the paper, this sample's cell subset or site label describes: CD45RA+ positively selected. The nucleotides read TGTGCCTGGAGTGGTCCTGGGGCCAACGTCCTGACTTTC. Its protein reads: CAWSGPGANVLTF.